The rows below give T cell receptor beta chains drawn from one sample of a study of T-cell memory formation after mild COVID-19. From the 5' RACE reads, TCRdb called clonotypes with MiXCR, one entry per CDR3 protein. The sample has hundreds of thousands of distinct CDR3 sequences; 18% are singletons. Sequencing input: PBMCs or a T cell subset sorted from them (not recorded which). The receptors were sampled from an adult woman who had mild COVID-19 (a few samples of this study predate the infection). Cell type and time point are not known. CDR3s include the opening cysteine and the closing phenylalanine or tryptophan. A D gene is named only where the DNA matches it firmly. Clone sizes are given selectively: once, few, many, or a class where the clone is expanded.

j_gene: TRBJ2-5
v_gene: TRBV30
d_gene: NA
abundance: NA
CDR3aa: CAWSPDSQETQYF
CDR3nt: TGTGCCTGGAGTCCTGACTCTCAAGAGACCCAGTACTTC

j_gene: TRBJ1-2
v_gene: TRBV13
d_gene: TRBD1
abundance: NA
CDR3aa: CASSGRQGPGYGYTF
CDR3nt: TGTGCCAGCAGCGGCCGACAGGGCCCGGGCTATGGCTACACCTTC

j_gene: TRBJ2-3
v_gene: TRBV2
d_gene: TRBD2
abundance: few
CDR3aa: CASSEGVLAGGRTDTQYF
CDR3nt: TGTGCCAGCAGTGAAGGGGTGCTGGCGGGGGGCCGCACAGATACGCAGTATTTT

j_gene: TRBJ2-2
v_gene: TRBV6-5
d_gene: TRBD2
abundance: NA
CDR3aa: CASSISTSGRAGELFF
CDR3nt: TGTGCCAGCAGTATCTCGACTAGCGGGAGAGCCGGGGAGCTGTTTTTT

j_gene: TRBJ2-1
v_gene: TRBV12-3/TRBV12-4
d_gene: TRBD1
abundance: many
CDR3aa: CASSARAYRGSNEQFF
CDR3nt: TGTGCCAGCAGTGCCAGAGCGTACAGGGGATCGAATGAGCAGTTCTTC

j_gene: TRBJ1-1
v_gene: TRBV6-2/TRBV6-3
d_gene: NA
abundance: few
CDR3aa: CASSWAENTEAFF
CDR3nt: TGTGCCAGCAGTTGGGCAGAGAACACTGAAGCTTTCTTT

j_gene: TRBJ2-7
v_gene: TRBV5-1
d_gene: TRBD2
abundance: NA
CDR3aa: CASSLVAGGTNEQYF
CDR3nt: TGCGCCAGCAGCTTGGTGGCGGGAGGGACTAACGAGCAGTACTTC

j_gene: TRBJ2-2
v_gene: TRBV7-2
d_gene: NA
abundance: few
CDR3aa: CASSLALGGELFF
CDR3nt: TGTGCCAGCAGCTTAGCCCTCGGCGGGGAGCTGTTTTTT

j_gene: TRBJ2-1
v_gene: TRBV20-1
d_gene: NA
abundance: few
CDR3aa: CSASHSRLLTGLNEQFF
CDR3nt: TGCAGTGCTAGTCATTCCCGACTGCTAACGGGCCTCAATGAGCAGTTCTTC

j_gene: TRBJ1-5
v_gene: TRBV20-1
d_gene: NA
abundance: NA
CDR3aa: CSASEGNQPQHF
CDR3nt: TGCAGTGCTAGCGAGGGGAATCAGCCCCAGCATTTT

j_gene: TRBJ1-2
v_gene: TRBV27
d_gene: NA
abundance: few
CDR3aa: CASSSKGFGGYTF
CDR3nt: TGTGCCAGCAGTTCCAAGGGGTTCGGGGGCTACACCTTC

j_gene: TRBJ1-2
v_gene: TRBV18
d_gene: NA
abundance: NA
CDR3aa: CASSPLRPSNYGYTF
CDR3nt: TGTGCCAGCTCACCACTAAGACCGTCTAACTATGGCTACACCTTC

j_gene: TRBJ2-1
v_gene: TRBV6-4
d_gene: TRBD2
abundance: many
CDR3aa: CASSDSARASGSPAVF
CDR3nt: TGTGCCAGCAGTGACTCGGCACGGGCTAGCGGGAGCCCTGCGGTCTTC